The TCR beta chain described here comes from a study of blood T cell repertoires in COVID-19 (dated by TCRdb to 2019 to 2021). Context from the whole study: The collaborator samples originated in the United States, Italy and Spain and spanned the acute and convalescent phases of COVID-19. The material from the prospective study consisted of cDNA or gDNA derived from T cells, B-cell-depleted T cells, or PBMCs. Nearly every sample came with metadata listing a de-identified subject ID, COVID-19 status, age in years and sex. Samples came from the ongoing ImmuneRACE study (first 160 participants) plus 1,254 subjects from 6 global collaborators. Subjects who had been exposed to COVID-19, were actively infected with it, or had recovered from it provided the deeply sampled blood TCRbeta repertoires that made up the dataset. Where available, HLA class I and class II types were obtained from metadata supplied by the sample provider rather than from assay-based typing. A freely available public database, intended as a resource for researchers studying the immune response to SARS-CoV-2, is where the repertoires were released.

One collaborating source in Seattle enrolled patients while the patients were actively infected and followed the patients over time throughout the course of disease. The collaborating institutions used their own protocols to collect whole blood in K2EDTA tubes. Collaborator samples were shipped for TCRbeta analysis as frozen whole blood, isolated PBMCs, or DNA extracted from either sample type. The immunoSEQ Assay, a bias-controlled multiplex PCR, was used to amplify TCRbeta CDR3 regions from genomic DNA. The authors processed their data as follows. Nucleated cell counts per sample were estimated from amplification of reference gene primers within the assay. To quantify the absolute abundance of each unique TCRbeta CDR3 rearrangement, sequence reads were collapsed and filtered. For each sample, productive Simpson clonality was calculated as the square root of Simpson's diversity index across productive rearrangements. The source is immuneACCESS, and TCRdb retained only in-frame sequences with V and J called. Part of the clones is not carried over; for the studies checked, unresolved V genes explain less than half of this, and the remainder is unexplained. V and J calls and clone size follow that table, whereas D and trimming were derived from the DNA. Present in this sample are nearly 350,000 clones, around 87% of which were seen just once. The ten largest clones add up to nearly 6.5% of the sample.

The germline V gene (reference sequence) gives CDR1 as LNHDA and CDR2 as SQIVND. The CDR3 covers 14 residues, taking in both the cysteine and the phenylalanine. Kept here is only the CDR3 DNA, which spans 42 bases and is read in frame from base 1. Germline trimming amounts to 5 bases on V and 3 bases on J, with 6 as the count of junction bases outside the gene matches. A note on this clone: Its antigen specificity is not known. No base qualities exist here, and no much larger clone lies one base off it.

Broad study findings and their caveats: The amount of clinical and demographic metadata varied by source and participant and was provided uncurated.

This clonotype was obtained from a woman in her forties or fifties with COVID-19, enrolled during active disease. The specimen was peripheral blood. The V gene is TRBV19 and the J gene is TRBJ1-1; the junction holds 7 bases that match TRBD1. Read as DNA, the sequence is TGTGCCAGTAGTTGGAGGGGGCAGGACACTGAAGCTTTCTTT. Its protein product is CASSWRGQDTEAFF. The CDR3 plus the reference TRBV19 and TRBJ1-1 genes for the other parts give the full variable domain: DGGITQSPKYLFRKEGQNVTLSCEQNLNHDAMYWYRQDPGQGLRLIYYSQIVNDFQKGDIAEGYSVSREKKESFPLTVTSAQKNPTAFYLCASSWRGQDTEAFFGQGTRLTVV.